These 11 T cell receptor beta chains came from one sample sequenced in a study of OX40 agonist ivuxolimab in advanced cancers. Profiling relied on immunoSEQ multiplex PCR, and the TCRdb table lists in-frame clones only, not all of them. This table holds roughly 90,000 clones, around 90% found once. Sequences were derived from CD4+ or CD8+ T cells sorted from blood, sampled in a trial of the OX40 agonist ivuxolimab. The receptors here all came from an adult with an advanced solid tumor such as melanoma, head and neck, liver or kidney cancer.

This clone was picked up a small number of times. The chain recombines TRBV19 with TRBJ1-1, with TRBD1 matching over 7 bases. Germline V CDR1 and CDR2: LNHDA, SQIVND (reference sequence). The V and J ends lost 5 bases and 11 bases, in that order; junction bases with no gene match: 8. CDR3 length: 12 amino acids. CDR3 amino acids: CASSSRGRRAFF. For the CDR3, the DNA is TGTGCCAGTAGTTCAAGGGGGCGCCGGGCTTTCTTT. The whole variable domain, filled in from reference TRBV19 and TRBJ1-1, reads DGGITQSPKYLFRKEGQNVTLSCEQNLNHDAMYWYRQDPGQGLRLIYYSQIVNDFQKGDIAEGYSVSREKKESFPLTVTSAQKNPTAFYLCASSSRGRRAFFGQGTRLTVV.

This clone has more than one count but fewer than ten. The V gene is TRBV5-1, the J gene TRBJ1-4, with 7 bases identical to TRBD1. The trim removed 7 bases at V and 3 bases at J, leaving 9 bases unmatched. Germline V lookup: CDR1 SGHRS, CDR2 YFSETQ. This CDR3 contains 15 residues. The CDR3 is CASQETGQSNEKLFF. CDR3 DNA: TGCGCCAGCCAGGAAACGGGACAGTCTAATGAAAAACTGTTTTTT.

The CDR3 loop is CASSKGQNYGYTF. The CDR3 DNA follows: TGTGCCAGCAGTAAAGGACAGAACTATGGCTACACCTTC. J is TRBJ1-2 and V is TRBV6-5; tentative D call: TRBD1 (6 bases). Germline V gene sequence: CDR1 MNHEY, CDR2 SVGAGI. The CDR3 extends over 13 amino acids. V dropped 5 bases and J dropped 2 bases, with 9 bases sitting between them.

The gene calls are TRBV9 and TRBJ1-4, with a weak D call TRBD1 (6 bases). V was pared by 4 bases and J by 3 bases, with 16 bases between. Looked up from germline, CDR1 is SGDLS and CDR2 is YYNGEE. This CDR3 has 16 residues. The CDR3 DNA sequence: TGTGCCAGCAGCTTCACAGGGATTACTTCTAATGAAAAACTGTTTTTT. This gives the protein CASSFTGITSNEKLFF.

V is TRBV27 and J is TRBJ2-2; TRBD1 agrees at 7 bases. Germline CDR1 and CDR2: MNHEY and SMNVEV (reference sequence). The ends lost 6 bases at V and 7 bases at J; junction bases unmatched: 14. The CDR3 has 16 residues. The chain's CDR3 is CASRPPGQPIYGELFF. The CDR3 DNA is TGTGCCAGCAGACCACCGGGACAGCCTATATACGGGGAGCTGTTTTTT.

Regarding this clone: Its ends do not fully match the called genes, so a read error is possible. The V and J genes are TRBV6-5 and TRBJ2-7; 7 bases map to TRBD1. Germline-derived CDR1 and CDR2 are MNHEY and SVGAGI. This CDR3 is 14 amino acids long. CDR3 bases: TGTGCCAGCAGTTCAGGACAGGCCACGGCTTTAAGGAACTTC. Amino acid sequence: CASSSGQATALRNF.

This CDR3 reads CASSQTTGSDLGKLFF. For the CDR3, the DNA is TGTGCCAGCAGCCAAACAACAGGGTCCGATCTAGGAAAACTGTTTTTT. V gene TRBV9 combines with J gene TRBJ1-4; TRBD1 is a possible D gene (6 bases). CDR1 and CDR2 from the germline V gene are SGDLS and YYNGEE. This CDR3 has 16 amino acids. Trimming shortened V by 4 bases and J by 10 bases, and 23 bases separated the two germline ends.

This clone was recorded a few times. The chain has TRBV19 and TRBJ2-5; maybe TRBD1 (6 bases). The V gene lost 7 bases and the J gene lost 5 bases, with 17 bases spanning the gap. The CDR3 has 14 amino acids. The germline gives CDR1 LNHDA, CDR2 SQIVND (reference sequence). CDR3 sequence reads: CASMEKGVDETQYF. The DNA for the CDR3 is TGTGCCAGTATGGAGAAGGGGGTGGACGAGACCCAGTACTTC.

The chain has TRBV10-2 and TRBJ2-7, with D perhaps TRBD1 or TRBD2 (5 bases each). Germline V gives CDR1 WSHSY, CDR2 SAAADI. V was trimmed by 0 bases and J by 7 bases, leaving 13 bases between them. CDR3 length equals 14 residues. The CDR3 DNA reads TGCGCCAGCAGTGAGTCCGGACAACCGGGAGAGCAGTACTTC. The encoded protein is CASSESGQPGEQYF.

The rearrangement uses TRBV6-5 and TRBJ1-4, with TRBD1 matching 7 bases. Germline V gene lookup returns CDR1 MNHEY and CDR2 SVGAGI. After removal of 4 bases from V and 13 bases from J, the junction contained 6 bases not matched to a gene. CDR3 size: 12 residues. The CDR3 sequence is CASSFNRGTLFF. The CDR3 DNA reads TGTGCCAGCAGTTTCAACAGGGGAACACTGTTTTTT.

The genes are TRBV19 and TRBJ2-7; TRBD1 aligns across 8 bases. The V gene end was trimmed by 5 bases and the J gene end by 1 base; junction bases not matched to a gene: 1. The length of the CDR3 is 13 residues. Germline V gene lookup returns CDR1 LNHDA and CDR2 SQIVND (reference sequence). The CDR3 reads CASSQGASYEQYF. Written as DNA, the CDR3 is TGTGCCAGTAGTCAGGGGGCGTCCTACGAGCAGTACTTC.